Listed here are 17 T cell receptor beta chains from one sample, sequenced in a study of cytomegalovirus exposure and HLA in healthy donors. Amplification used 60 Vbeta primers and 13 Jbeta primers. The protocol was immunoSEQ multiplex PCR, while the TCRdb copy is restricted to in-frame clones and leaves out a portion. The table for this sample gives 40,000 to 60,000 clones. Sequencing was carried out using PBMCs. All receptors come from a male donor in good health and CMV-seropositive.

V gene TRBV7-6 combines with J gene TRBJ2-3, with a tentative D call TRBD2 (6 bases). The CDR3 is 14 amino acids. V lost 5 bases to trimming and J lost 6 bases, with 15 bases between them. Germline loops: CDR1 SGHVS, CDR2 FNYEAQ. CDR3 nucleotide sequence: TGTGCCAGCAGCGATCGGCGGGGAGGCGATACGCAGTATTTT. This codes for CASSDRRGGDTQYF.

The V call is TRBV27, the J call TRBJ1-5; TRBD1 aligns across 9 bases. V shed 4 bases, J shed 5 bases, and the junction held 12 bases outside the gene matches. Germline loops: CDR1 MNHEY, CDR2 SMNVEV (reference sequence). CDR3 length: 17 amino acids. Written as DNA, the CDR3 is TGTGCCAGCAGTTCACATAATACAGGGGGCGCAGATCAGCCCCAGCATTTT. Protein sequence: CASSSHNTGGADQPQHF.

This chain joins TRBV6-5 and TRBJ2-5; TRBD1 matches 7 bases. The germline V gene encodes CDR1 MNHEY and CDR2 SVGAGI. V dropped 5 bases and J dropped 5; count of bases not matched to a gene: 8. This CDR3 region has 14 residues. Here the CDR3 reads CASSPTGEAETQYF. The CDR3 nucleotides read TGTGCCAGCAGTCCTACAGGGGAAGCGGAGACCCAGTACTTC.

The chain carries TRBV30 and TRBJ1-6; no clear D gene. V was pared by 7 bases and J by 0 bases, with 16 bases between. Looked up from germline, CDR1 is GTSNPN and CDR2 is SVGIG (reference sequence). The CDR3 runs to 16 residues. Here the CDR3 DNA reads TGTGCCTTTACGGCTCATACTAGCTCCTATAATTCACCCCTCCACTTT. This codes for CAFTAHTSSYNSPLHF.

The CDR3 region has the DNA TGTGCCAGCAGCTCCACGACAGGGATCACTGAAGCTTTCTTT. Translated: CASSSTTGITEAFF. The V gene is TRBV7-3, the J gene TRBJ1-1; 7 nucleotides line up with TRBD1. Trimming at V came to 4 bases and at J to 4 bases, leaving 6 bases not matched to a gene. From germline, CDR1 is SGHTA and CDR2 FQGTGA. The CDR3 loop spans 14 amino acids.

The rearrangement links TRBV6-1 to TRBJ2-1; a possible D gene is TRBD2 (6 bases). Trimming took off 1 base at V and 4 bases at J, with 17 bases between the two ends. This CDR3 spans 17 amino acids. Germline V gene sequence: CDR1 MNHNS, CDR2 SASEGT. The CDR3 spells CASSEVIGSGRYNEQFF. In DNA, the CDR3 is TGTGCCAGCAGTGAAGTGATCGGGAGCGGGCGGTACAATGAGCAGTTCTTC.

The chain couples TRBV6-6 to TRBJ1-2, with a tentative D call TRBD1 (5 bases). The CDR3 spans 11 residues. Germline CDR1 MNHNY, CDR2 SVGAGI (reference sequence). V lost 6 bases, J lost 10 bases, and 12 bases lay in between. This chain's CDR3 is CASRAGIVYTF. CDR3 bases: TGTGCCAGCAGGGCAGGGATCGTCTACACCTTC.

The chain employs TRBV21-1 and TRBJ2-2; TRBD2, the table's D call, lacks a check against the DNA. TRBV21-1 is a known pseudogene. CDR3 length: 17 amino acids. Written as DNA, the CDR3 is TGTGCCAGCAGCAAAAGAGGAGGAGCAGGCCATGCCGGGGAGCTGTTTTTT. It yields the protein CASSKRGGAGHAGELFF.

This chain connects TRBV5-5 to TRBJ1-6, with 7 bases matching TRBD1. J gave up 6 bases and V 3 bases, and 6 bases lay outside the gene matches. CDR1 SGHKS and CDR2 YYEKEE come from the germline V gene (reference sequence). This CDR3 has 15 amino acids. CDR3 bases: TGTGCCAGCAGCTACCGGGACAGTGCTAATTCACCCCTCCACTTT. Translating it yields CASSYRDSANSPLHF.

The chain joins TRBV7-6 to TRBJ1-1; TRBD1 is a possible D gene (5 bases). The CDR3 is made up of 15 amino acids. Trimming shortened V by 5 bases and J by 3 bases, and 16 bases separated the two germline ends. Germline CDR1 SGHVS, CDR2 FNYEAQ. CDR3 in DNA: TGTGCCAGCAGCCTCCGGGACGGGGGGTACACTGAAGCTTTCTTT. This encodes CASSLRDGGYTEAFF.

The chain joins TRBV29-1 to TRBJ1-1, with no clear D. The germline gives CDR1 SQVTM, CDR2 ANQGSEA. V lost 4 bases, J lost 0 bases, and 15 bases lay in between. The CDR3 has 15 residues. This CDR3 reads CSVGFRERMNTEAFF. The CDR3 region has the DNA TGCAGCGTTGGTTTCCGGGAACGCATGAACACTGAAGCTTTCTTT.

The genes are TRBV6-6 and TRBJ2-7; a weak D match, TRBD1 (6 bases). This CDR3 spans 14 amino acids. Germline values: CDR1 MNHNY, CDR2 SVGAGI (reference sequence). Deletions cut 2 bases from V and 2 bases from J, with 10 bases between. CDR3 in amino acids: CASSYIEGAYEQYF. The DNA for the CDR3 is TGTGCCAGCAGTTACATTGAGGGGGCCTACGAGCAGTACTTC.

This sequence joins TRBV4-2 and TRBJ2-6, with TRBD1 identical over 9 bases. Trimming took 1 base from V and 2 from J; bases not matched to a gene: 0. This CDR3 comprises 16 residues. Germline V gives CDR1 LGHNA, CDR2 YNFKEQ. This chain's CDR3 is CASSQGDRAGANVLTF. In DNA, the CDR3 is TGTGCCAGCAGCCAAGGGGACAGGGCTGGGGCCAACGTCCTGACTTTC.

The J gene is TRBJ2-5, the V gene TRBV5-4, with 8 nucleotides matching TRBD2. Germline V gene sequence: CDR1 SGHNT, CDR2 YYREEE (reference sequence). The CDR3 length is 14 residues. Germline trimming cut 7 bases from V and 2 bases from J; bases unmatched to any gene: 7. Here the CDR3 reads CASGAGGGQETQYF. The CDR3 DNA sequence: TGTGCCAGCGGGGCGGGGGGAGGACAAGAGACCCAGTACTTC. The variable domain in full, completed from reference TRBV5-4 and TRBJ2-5, reads ETGVTQSPTHLIKTRGQQVTLRCSSQSGHNTVSWYQQALGQGPQFIFQYYREEENGRGNFPPRFSGLQFPNYSSELNVNALELDDSALYLCASGAGGGQETQYFGPGTRLLVL.

The J gene is TRBJ2-4, the V gene TRBV7-2; no definite D call. The V end was cut by 2 bases, the J end by 0 bases, with 11 bases between. The germline CDR1 and CDR2 sequences are SGHTA and FQGNSA. There are 16 residues in the CDR3. This CDR3 reads CASSLRVNLAKNIQYF. Written as DNA, the CDR3 is TGTGCCAGCAGCTTAAGAGTAAATCTAGCCAAAAACATTCAGTACTTC. The full variable domain, in which reference TRBV7-2 and TRBJ2-4 provide the parts outside the CDR3, is GAGVSQSPSNKVTEKGKDVELRCDPISGHTALYWYRQSLGQGLEFLIYFQGNSAPDKSGLPSDRFSAERTGGSVSTLTIQRTQQEDSAVYLCASSLRVNLAKNIQYFGAGTRLSVL.

The chain has TRBV9 and TRBJ2-3; a possible D gene is TRBD2 (6 bases). In germline, CDR1 is SGDLS, CDR2 YYNGEE. This CDR3 has 14 amino acids. V was cut by 4 bases and J by 5 bases, with 14 bases left in between. CDR3 sequence reads: CASSTQVGGDTQYF. As DNA, the CDR3 is TGTGCCAGCAGCACCCAAGTGGGGGGAGATACGCAGTATTTT.

The chain combines TRBV11-2 with TRBJ1-2, with a possible D match to TRBD1 (6 bases). Germline V gene lookup returns CDR1 SGHAT and CDR2 FQNNGV. Between the trimmed V and J ends, which lost 6 bases and 1 base, there was a span of 9 bases. This CDR3 comprises 13 residues. CDR3 amino acids: CASSEQGNYGYTF. The CDR3 DNA reads as TGTGCCAGCAGTGAACAGGGTAACTATGGCTACACCTTC.